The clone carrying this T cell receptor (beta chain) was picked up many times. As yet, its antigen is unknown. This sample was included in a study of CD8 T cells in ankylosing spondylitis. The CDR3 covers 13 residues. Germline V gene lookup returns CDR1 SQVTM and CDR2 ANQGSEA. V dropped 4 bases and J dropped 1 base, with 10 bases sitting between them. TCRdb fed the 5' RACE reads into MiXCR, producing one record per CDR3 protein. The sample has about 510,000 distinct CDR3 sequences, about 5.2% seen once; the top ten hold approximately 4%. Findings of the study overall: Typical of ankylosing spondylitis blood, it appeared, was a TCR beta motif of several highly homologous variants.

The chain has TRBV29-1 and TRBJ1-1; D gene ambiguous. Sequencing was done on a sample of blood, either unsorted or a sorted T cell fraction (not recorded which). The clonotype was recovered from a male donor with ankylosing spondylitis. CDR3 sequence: CSVAGRANTEAFF. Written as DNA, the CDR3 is TGCAGCGTTGCCGGGCGGGCGAACACTGAAGCTTTCTTT.